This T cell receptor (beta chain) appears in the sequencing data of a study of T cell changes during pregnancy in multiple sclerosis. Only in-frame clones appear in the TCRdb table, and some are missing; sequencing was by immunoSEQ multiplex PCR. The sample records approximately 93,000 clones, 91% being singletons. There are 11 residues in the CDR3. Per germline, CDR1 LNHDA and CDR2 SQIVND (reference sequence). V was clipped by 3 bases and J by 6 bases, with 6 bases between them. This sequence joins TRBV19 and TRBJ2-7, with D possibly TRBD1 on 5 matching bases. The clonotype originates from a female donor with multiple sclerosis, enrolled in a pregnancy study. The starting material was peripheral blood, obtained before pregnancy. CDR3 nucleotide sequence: TGTGCCAGTAGTATTGGGGCCGAGCAGTACTTC. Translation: CASSIGAEQYF.